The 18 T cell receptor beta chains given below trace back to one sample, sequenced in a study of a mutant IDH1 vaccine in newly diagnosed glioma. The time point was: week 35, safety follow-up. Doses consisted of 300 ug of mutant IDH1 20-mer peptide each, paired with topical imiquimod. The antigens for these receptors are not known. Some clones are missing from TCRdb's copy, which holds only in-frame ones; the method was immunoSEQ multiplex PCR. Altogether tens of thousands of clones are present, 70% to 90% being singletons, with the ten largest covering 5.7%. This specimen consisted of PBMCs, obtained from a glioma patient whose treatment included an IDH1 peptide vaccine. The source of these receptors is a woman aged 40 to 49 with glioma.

CDR3 residues: CASSITGAHEKLFF. As DNA, the CDR3 is TGTGCCAGTAGTATAACCGGCGCCCACGAAAAACTGTTTTTT. This rearrangement joins TRBV19 to TRBJ1-4; D remains unclear. The CDR3 contains 14 residues. The germline V gene has CDR1 LNHDA and CDR2 SQIVND (reference sequence). V was clipped by 2 bases and J by 8 bases, with 12 bases between them.

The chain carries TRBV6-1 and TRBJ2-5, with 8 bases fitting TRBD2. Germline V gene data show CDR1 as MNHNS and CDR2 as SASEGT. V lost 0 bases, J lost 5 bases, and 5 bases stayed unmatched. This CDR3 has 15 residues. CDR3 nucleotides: TGTGCCAGCAGTGAAGCTAGGACTAGCACTGAGACCCAGTACTTC. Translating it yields CASSEARTSTETQYF.

Written as DNA, the CDR3 is TGCAGCGTTGAGAAACTTGGCACTGAAGCTTTCTTT. It specifies CSVEKLGTEAFF. This chain links TRBV29-1 with TRBJ1-1, with D uncertain. The V and J ends lost 3 bases and 4 bases respectively, with 9 bases between them. Looked up from germline, CDR1 is SQVTM and CDR2 is ANQGSEA. CDR3 length equals 12 residues.

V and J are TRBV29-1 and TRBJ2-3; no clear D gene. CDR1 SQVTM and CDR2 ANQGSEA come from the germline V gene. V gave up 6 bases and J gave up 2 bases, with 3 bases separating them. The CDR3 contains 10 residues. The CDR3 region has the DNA TGCAGCGTCCTCACAGATACGCAGTATTTT. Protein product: CSVLTDTQYF.

The DNA for the CDR3 is TGTGCCAGCAGCGCGGACAGGGGCTATGGCTACACCTTC. Its protein is CASSADRGYGYTF. The chain joins TRBV6-5 to TRBJ1-2, with 9 bases lining up with TRBD1. CDR3 size: 13 residues. The ends lost 6 bases at V and 4 bases at J; junction bases unmatched: 3. Germline V lookup: CDR1 MNHEY, CDR2 SVGAGI.

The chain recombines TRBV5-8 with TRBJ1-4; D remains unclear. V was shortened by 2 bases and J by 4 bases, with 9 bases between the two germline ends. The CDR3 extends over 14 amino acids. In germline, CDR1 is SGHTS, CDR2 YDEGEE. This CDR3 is CASSFRDHNEKLFF. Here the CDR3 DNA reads TGTGCCAGCAGCTTCCGGGATCATAATGAAAAACTGTTTTTT. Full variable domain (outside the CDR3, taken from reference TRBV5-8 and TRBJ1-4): EAGVTQSPTHLIKTRGQQATLRCSPISGHTSVYWYQQALGLGLQFLLWYDEGEERNRGNFPPRFSGRQFPNYSSELNVNALELEDSALYLCASSFRDHNEKLFFGSGTQLSVL.

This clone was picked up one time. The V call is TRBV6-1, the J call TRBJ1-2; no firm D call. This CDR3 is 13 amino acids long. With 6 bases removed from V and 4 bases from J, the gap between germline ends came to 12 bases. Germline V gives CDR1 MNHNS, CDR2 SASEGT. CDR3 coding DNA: TGTGCCAGCAGAAAGACCGTTATCTATGGCTACACCTTC. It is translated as CASRKTVIYGYTF.

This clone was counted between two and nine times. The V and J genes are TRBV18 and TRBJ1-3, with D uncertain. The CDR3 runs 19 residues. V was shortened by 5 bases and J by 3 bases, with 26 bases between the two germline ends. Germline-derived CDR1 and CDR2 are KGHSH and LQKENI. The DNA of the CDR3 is TGTGCCAGCTCAATGCTAGATTCCGAGGCCCGAACCGTTGGAAACACCATATATTTT. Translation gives CASSMLDSEARTVGNTIYF.

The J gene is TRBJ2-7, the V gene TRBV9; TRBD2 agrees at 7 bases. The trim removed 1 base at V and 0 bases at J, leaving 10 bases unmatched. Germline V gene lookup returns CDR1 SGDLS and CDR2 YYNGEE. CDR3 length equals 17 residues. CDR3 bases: TGTGCCAGCAGCGTATCCCCGACGAGCGGGGCCTCCTACGAGCAGTACTTC. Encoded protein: CASSVSPTSGASYEQYF.

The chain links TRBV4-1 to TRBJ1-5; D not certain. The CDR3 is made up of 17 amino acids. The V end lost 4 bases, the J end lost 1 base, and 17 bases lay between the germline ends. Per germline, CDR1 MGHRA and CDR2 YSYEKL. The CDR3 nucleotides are TGCGCCAGCAGCCCTTACGGCGGGTCGAGGAGCAATCAGCCCCAGCATTTT. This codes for CASSPYGGSRSNQPQHF.

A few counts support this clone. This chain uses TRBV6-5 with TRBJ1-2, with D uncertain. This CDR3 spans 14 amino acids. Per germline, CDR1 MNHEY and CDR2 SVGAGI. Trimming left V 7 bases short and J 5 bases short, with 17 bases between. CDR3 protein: CASIKAPGSYGYTF. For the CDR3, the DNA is TGTGCCAGCATAAAAGCCCCTGGGAGTTATGGCTACACCTTC.

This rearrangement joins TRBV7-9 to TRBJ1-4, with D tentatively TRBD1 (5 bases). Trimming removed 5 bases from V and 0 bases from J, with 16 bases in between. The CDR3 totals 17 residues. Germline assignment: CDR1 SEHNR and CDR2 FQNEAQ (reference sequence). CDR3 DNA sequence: TGTGCCAGCAGCAACGACATCGGGGGTCCAACTAATGAAAAACTGTTTTTT. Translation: CASSNDIGGPTNEKLFF.

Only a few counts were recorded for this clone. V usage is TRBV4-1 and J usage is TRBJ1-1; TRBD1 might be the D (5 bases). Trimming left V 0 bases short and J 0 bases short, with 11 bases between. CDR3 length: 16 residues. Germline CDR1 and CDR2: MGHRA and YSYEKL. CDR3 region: CASSQDQDSLNTEAFF. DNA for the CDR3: TGCGCCAGCAGCCAAGATCAAGACAGCTTGAACACTGAAGCTTTCTTT.

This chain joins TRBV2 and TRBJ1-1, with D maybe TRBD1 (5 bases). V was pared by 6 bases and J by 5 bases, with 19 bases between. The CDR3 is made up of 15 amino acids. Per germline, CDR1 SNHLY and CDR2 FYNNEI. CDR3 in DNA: TGTGCCAGCAGGACAGACAGACTGGGCTTGACTGAAGCTTTCTTT. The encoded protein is CASRTDRLGLTEAFF.

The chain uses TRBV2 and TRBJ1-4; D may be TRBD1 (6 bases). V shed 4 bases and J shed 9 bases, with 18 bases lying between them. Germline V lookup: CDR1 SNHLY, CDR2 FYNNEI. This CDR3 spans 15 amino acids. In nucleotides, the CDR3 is TGTGCCAGCAGTGGTCAACAGGGCCCGGCGAAAAAACTGTTTTTT. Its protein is CASSGQQGPAKKLFF.

CDR3 region: CATSRDLMNTEAFF. The CDR3 nucleotides read TGTGCCACCAGCAGAGATCTCATGAACACTGAAGCTTTCTTT. The V call is TRBV15, the J call TRBJ1-1; no reliable D call. This CDR3 has 14 residues. Germline lookup yields CDR1 LNHNV and CDR2 YYDKDF (reference sequence). V dropped 0 bases and J dropped 0 bases, with 5 bases sitting between them.

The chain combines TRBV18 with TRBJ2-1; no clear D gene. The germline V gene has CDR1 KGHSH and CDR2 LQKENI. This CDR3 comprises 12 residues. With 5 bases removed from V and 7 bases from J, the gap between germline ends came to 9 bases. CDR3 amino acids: CASSGKGNEQFF. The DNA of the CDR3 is TGTGCCAGCTCAGGGAAGGGAAATGAGCAGTTCTTC.

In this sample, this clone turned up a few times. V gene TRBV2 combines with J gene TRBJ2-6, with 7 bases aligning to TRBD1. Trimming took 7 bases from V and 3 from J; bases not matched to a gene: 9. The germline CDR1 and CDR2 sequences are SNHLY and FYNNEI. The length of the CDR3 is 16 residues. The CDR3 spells CASTQGDYSGANVLTF. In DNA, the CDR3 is TGTGCCAGCACTCAGGGGGATTACAGTGGGGCCAACGTCCTGACTTTC.